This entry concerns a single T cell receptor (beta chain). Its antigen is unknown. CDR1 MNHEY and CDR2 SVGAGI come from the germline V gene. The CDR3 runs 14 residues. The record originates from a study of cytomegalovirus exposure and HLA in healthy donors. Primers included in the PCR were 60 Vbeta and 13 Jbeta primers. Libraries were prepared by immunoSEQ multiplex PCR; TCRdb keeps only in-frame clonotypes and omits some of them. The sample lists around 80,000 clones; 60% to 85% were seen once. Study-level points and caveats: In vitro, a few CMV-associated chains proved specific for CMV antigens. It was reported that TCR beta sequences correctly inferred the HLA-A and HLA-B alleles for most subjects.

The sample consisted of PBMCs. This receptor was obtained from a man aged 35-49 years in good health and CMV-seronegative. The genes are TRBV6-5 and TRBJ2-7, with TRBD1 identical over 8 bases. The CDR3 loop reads CVTSGTGNSYEQYF. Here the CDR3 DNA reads TGTGTTACCTCCGGGACAGGCAATTCCTACGAGCAGTACTTC.